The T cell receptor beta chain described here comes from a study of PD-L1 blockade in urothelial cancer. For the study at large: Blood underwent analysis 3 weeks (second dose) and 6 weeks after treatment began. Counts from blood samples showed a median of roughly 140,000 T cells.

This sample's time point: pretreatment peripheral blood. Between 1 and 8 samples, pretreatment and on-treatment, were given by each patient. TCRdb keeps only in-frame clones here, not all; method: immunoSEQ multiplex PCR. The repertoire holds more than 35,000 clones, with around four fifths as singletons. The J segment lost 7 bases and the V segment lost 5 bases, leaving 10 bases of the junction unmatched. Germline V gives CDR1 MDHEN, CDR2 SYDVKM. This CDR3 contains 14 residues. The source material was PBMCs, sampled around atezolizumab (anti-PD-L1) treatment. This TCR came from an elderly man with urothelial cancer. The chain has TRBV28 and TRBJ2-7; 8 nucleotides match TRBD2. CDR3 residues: CASSQSGGGGEQYF. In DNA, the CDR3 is TGTGCCAGCAGTCAGAGCGGGGGAGGTGGGGAGCAGTACTTC. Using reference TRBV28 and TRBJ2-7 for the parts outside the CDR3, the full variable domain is DVKVTQSSRYLVKRTGEKVFLECVQDMDHENMFWYRQDPGLGLRLIYFSYDVKMKEKGDIPEGYSVSREKKERFSLILESASTNQTSMYLCASSQSGGGGEQYFGPGTRLTVT.